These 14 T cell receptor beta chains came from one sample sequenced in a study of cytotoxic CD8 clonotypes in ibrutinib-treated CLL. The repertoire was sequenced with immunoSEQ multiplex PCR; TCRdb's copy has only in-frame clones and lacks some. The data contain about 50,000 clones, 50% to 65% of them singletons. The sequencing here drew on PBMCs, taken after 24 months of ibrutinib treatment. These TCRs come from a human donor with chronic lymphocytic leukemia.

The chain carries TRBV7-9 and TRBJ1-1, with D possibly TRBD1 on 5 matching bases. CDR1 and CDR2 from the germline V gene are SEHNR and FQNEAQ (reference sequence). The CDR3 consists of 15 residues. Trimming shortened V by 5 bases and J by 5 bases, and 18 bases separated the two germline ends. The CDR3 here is CASSPRGSPGTEAFF. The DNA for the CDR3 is TGTGCCAGCAGCCCGAGGGGTTCGCCGGGGACTGAAGCTTTCTTT.

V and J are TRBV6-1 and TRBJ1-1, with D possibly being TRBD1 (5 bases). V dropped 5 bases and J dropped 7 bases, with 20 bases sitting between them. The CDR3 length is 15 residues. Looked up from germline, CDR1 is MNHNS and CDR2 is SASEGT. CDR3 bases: TGTGCCAGCAGTACCCCAGGGTCGGGCGTAGGTGAAGCTTTCTTT. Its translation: CASSTPGSGVGEAFF.

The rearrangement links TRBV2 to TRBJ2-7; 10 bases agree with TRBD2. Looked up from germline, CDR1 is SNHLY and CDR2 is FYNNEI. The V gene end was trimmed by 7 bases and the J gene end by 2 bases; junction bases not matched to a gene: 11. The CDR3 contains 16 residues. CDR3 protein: CASKGGTSGATYEQYF. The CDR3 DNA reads TGTGCCAGCAAAGGGGGAACTAGCGGGGCGACCTACGAGCAGTACTTC.

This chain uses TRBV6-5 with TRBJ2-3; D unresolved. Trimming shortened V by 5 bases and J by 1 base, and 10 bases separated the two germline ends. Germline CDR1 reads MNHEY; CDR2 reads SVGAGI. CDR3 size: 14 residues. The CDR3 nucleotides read TGTGCCAGCAGTCCCCCGTGGGGCACAGATACGCAGTATTTT. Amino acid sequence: CASSPPWGTDTQYF.

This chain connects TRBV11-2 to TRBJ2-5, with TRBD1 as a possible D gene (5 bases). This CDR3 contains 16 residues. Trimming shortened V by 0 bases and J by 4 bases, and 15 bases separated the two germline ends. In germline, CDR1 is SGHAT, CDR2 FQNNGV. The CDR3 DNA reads TGTGCCAGCAGCTTAGATGGGGCTGCCCCGGGAGAGACCCAGTACTTC. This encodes CASSLDGAAPGETQYF.

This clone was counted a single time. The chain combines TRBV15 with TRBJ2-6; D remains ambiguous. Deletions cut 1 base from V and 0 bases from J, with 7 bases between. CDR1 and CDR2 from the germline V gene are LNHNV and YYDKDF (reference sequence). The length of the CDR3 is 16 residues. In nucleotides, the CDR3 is TGTGCCACCAGCAGAGCCCGTGGCTCTGGGGCCAACGTCCTGACTTTC. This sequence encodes CATSRARGSGANVLTF.

The CDR3 region has the DNA TGCGCCAGCAGCTTGGACTCGGGGGCCTTCACAGATACGCAGTATTTT. Its protein product is CASSLDSGAFTDTQYF. The chain uses TRBV5-1 and TRBJ2-3; perhaps D is TRBD1 or TRBD2 (6 bases each). The CDR3 sequence is 16 residues long. V shed 0 bases and J shed 2 bases, with 13 bases lying between them. CDR1 and CDR2 (germline): SGHRS, YFSETQ.

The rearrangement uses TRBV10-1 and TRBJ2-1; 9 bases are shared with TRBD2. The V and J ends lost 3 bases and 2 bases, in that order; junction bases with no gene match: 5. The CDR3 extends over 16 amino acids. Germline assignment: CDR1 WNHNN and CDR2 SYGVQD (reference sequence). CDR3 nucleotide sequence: TGCGCCAGCAGTGATGTAGCGGGGGATACCTACAATGAGCAGTTCTTC. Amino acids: CASSDVAGDTYNEQFF.

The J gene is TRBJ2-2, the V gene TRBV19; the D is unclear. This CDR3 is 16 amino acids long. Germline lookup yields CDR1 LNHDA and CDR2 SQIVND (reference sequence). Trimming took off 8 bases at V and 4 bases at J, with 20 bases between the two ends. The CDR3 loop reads CASRATATEFTGELFF. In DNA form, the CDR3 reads TGTGCCAGTCGGGCAACCGCGACGGAATTCACCGGGGAGCTGTTTTTT.

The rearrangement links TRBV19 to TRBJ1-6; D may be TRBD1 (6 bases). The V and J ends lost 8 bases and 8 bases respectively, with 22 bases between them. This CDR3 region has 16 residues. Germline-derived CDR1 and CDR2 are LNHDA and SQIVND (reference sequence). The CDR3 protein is CASGRSTTGLYSPLHF. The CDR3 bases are TGTGCCAGTGGGCGTAGTACGACAGGCCTTTATTCACCCCTCCACTTT.

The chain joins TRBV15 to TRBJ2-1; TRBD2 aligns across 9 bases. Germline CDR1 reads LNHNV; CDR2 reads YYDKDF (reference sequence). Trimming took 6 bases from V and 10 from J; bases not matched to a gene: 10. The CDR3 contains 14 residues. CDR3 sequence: CATSPSGGRREQFF. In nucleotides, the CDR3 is TGTGCCACCAGTCCGAGCGGGGGGCGGCGAGAGCAGTTCTTC.

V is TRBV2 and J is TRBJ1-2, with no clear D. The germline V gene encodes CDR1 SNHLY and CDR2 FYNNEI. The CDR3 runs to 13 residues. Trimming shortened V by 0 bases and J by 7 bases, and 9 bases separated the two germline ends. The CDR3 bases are TGTGCCAGCAGTGAAGCAGTGCGGGGTGGCTACACCTTC. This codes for CASSEAVRGGYTF. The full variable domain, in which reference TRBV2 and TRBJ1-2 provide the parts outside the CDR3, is EPEVTQTPSHQVTQMGQEVILRCVPISNHLYFYWYRQILGQKVEFLVSFYNNEISEKSEIFDDQFSVERPDGSNFTLKIRSTKLEDSAMYFCASSEAVRGGYTFGSGTRLTVV.

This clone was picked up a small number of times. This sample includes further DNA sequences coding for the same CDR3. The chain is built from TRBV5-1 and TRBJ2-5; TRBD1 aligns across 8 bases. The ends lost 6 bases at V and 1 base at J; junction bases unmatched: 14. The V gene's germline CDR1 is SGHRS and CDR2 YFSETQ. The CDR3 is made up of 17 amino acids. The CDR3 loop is CASTKAGQGPPQETQYF. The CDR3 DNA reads TGCGCCAGCACCAAGGCCGGACAGGGTCCCCCCCAAGAGACCCAGTACTTC.

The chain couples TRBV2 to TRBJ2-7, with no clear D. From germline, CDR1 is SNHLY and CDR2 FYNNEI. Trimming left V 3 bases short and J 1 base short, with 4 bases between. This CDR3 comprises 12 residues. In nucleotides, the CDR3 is TGTGCCAGCAGTGACTTATCCTACGAGCAGTACTTC. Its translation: CASSDLSYEQYF.